This passage covers 22 T cell receptor beta chains from one sample sequenced in a study of blood T cell repertoires in COVID-19. Clones were read by immunoSEQ multiplex PCR, and TCRdb kept only the in-frame ones, dropping some. The sample includes 70,000 to 100,000 clones, 87% of them seen just once. Sequencing was performed on peripheral blood. The source is a woman in her sixties or seventies with COVID-19, enrolled during active disease.

The V call is TRBV10-3, the J call TRBJ1-1; D may be TRBD1 (5 bases). This CDR3 region has 16 residues. The V gene's germline CDR1 is ENHRY and CDR2 SYGVKD. V shed 0 bases and J shed 4 bases, with 15 bases lying between them. The DNA of the CDR3 is TGTGCCATCAGTGAGTCGTCCAAGGGGCTCGGCACTGAAGCTTTCTTT. Residues: CAISESSKGLGTEAFF.

This chain uses TRBV5-6 with TRBJ2-3, with 10 bases matching TRBD1. The length of the CDR3 is 15 residues. V lost 5 bases to trimming and J lost 2 bases; unmatched junction nucleotides: 5. The V gene's germline CDR1 is SGHDT and CDR2 YYEEEE. The CDR3 region is CASRRDRGLTDTQYF. CDR3 coding DNA: TGTGCCAGCAGGAGGGACAGGGGACTCACAGATACGCAGTATTTT.

The chain is built from TRBV3-1 (or the pseudogene TRBV3-2) and TRBJ1-2; D possibly corresponds to TRBD1 (6 bases). Trimming removed 5 bases at V and 5 bases at J, with 12 bases between. CDR1 and CDR2 from the germline V gene are LGHDT and YNNKEL (reference sequence). This CDR3 region has 13 residues. CDR3 amino acids: CASSLGTLYGYTF. The CDR3 region has the DNA TGTGCCAGCAGCTTAGGGACACTGTATGGCTACACCTTC.

This chain links TRBV2 with TRBJ2-3; no firm D call. Germline CDR1 reads SNHLY; CDR2 reads FYNNEI. This CDR3 comprises 12 residues. Deletions cut 11 bases from V and 4 bases from J, with 13 bases between. The CDR3 coding sequence is TGTGCCGCCCTGTTGTCGGCAGATACGCAGTATTTT. It is translated as CAALLSADTQYF.

This sequence joins TRBV7-2 and TRBJ2-3; D may be TRBD1 (5 bases). The CDR3 loop spans 16 amino acids. CDR1 and CDR2 (germline): SGHTA, FQGNSA. The ends were cut back, 4 bases at V and 0 bases at J, with 14 bases in the middle. The CDR3 reads CASSYRGHPSTDTQYF. In DNA, the CDR3 is TGTGCCAGCAGCTATAGAGGACACCCTAGCACAGATACGCAGTATTTT.

The chain couples TRBV3-1 (or the pseudogene TRBV3-2) to TRBJ2-3; 11 bases are a match to TRBD2. The CDR3 contains 16 residues. Germline trimming cut 5 bases from V and 6 bases from J; bases unmatched to any gene: 10. Looked up from germline, CDR1 is LGHDT and CDR2 is YNNKEL (reference sequence). CDR3: CASSEASGGTVDTQYF. The CDR3 nucleotides are TGTGCCAGCAGCGAGGCTAGCGGGGGGACTGTCGATACGCAGTATTTT.

V and J are TRBV4-1 and TRBJ1-5; the D gene is possibly TRBD1 (6 bases). V lost 4 bases and J lost 0, with 13 bases in between. The CDR3 sequence is 16 residues long. In germline, CDR1 is MGHRA, CDR2 YSYEKL. Here the CDR3 reads CASSRTGTVSNQPQHF. The CDR3 nucleotides are TGCGCCAGCAGCCGTACAGGGACCGTTAGCAATCAGCCCCAGCATTTT.

The rearrangement links TRBV21-1 to TRBJ2-5; the table calls TRBD2, which could not be checked here. TRBV21-1 is a pseudogene. The length of the CDR3 is 14 residues. In nucleotides, the CDR3 is TGTGCCAGCCTGGGACTAGCGGGGCATGAGACCCAGTACTTC. Translating gives CASLGLAGHETQYF.

The chain links TRBV7-6 to TRBJ2-7; the D gene is possibly TRBD1 (5 bases). The germline V gene has CDR1 SGHVS and CDR2 FNYEAQ. The CDR3 covers 15 residues. Trimming took 1 base from V and 4 from J, leaving 14 bases between them. CDR3 loop: CASSLGQGAGYEQYF. CDR3 bases: TGTGCCAGCAGCTTAGGCCAAGGGGCCGGATACGAGCAGTACTTC.

This clone has a handful of counts. The genes are TRBV27 and TRBJ2-7; 8 positions match TRBD1. The CDR3 sequence is 14 residues long. Germline V gene data show CDR1 as MNHEY and CDR2 as SMNVEV (reference sequence). Trimming took 5 bases from V and 6 from J; bases not matched to a gene: 9. The CDR3 here is CASSPGQGLGEQYF. The CDR3 coding sequence is TGTGCCAGCAGTCCCGGACAGGGACTCGGCGAGCAGTACTTC.

The rearrangement uses TRBV6-4 and TRBJ1-6; D possibly corresponds to TRBD1 (5 bases). V lost 4 bases and J lost 5, with 15 bases in between. CDR1 and CDR2 (germline): MRHNA, SNTAGT. This CDR3 contains 16 residues. The CDR3 DNA sequence: TGTGCCAGCAGTGCCCAGCCGGGACTGGATAATTCACCCCTCCACTTT. It is translated as CASSAQPGLDNSPLHF.

This sequence joins TRBV7-6 and TRBJ1-4, with D perhaps TRBD1 (5 bases). Germline loops: CDR1 SGHVS, CDR2 FNYEAQ. V lost 1 base and J lost 6, with 27 bases in between. This CDR3 has 20 amino acids. The CDR3 DNA reads as TGTGCCAGCAGCTTAGATTGGCCCGGCAGGGCAACCCATGAGGATGAAAAACTGTTTTTT. Translation gives CASSLDWPGRATHEDEKLFF. Supplemented by reference TRBV7-6 and TRBJ1-4, the full variable domain reads GAGVSQSPRYKVTKRGQDVALRCDPISGHVSLYWYRQALGQGPEFLTYFNYEAQQDKSGLPNDRFSAERPEGSISTLTIQRTEQRDSAMYRCASSLDWPGRATHEDEKLFFGSGTQLSVL.

The genes are TRBV23-1 and TRBJ1-2; D is unresolved. TRBV23-1 is recorded as an ORF, its role being uncertain. Trimming removed 0 bases at V and 4 bases at J, with 6 bases between. The CDR3 has 13 residues. CDR3 sequence reads: CASSQSQVYGYTF. The CDR3 bases are TGCGCCAGCAGTCAATCGCAGGTCTATGGCTACACCTTC.

This rearrangement joins TRBV5-4 to TRBJ1-2; 8 nucleotides agree with TRBD1. V dropped 0 bases and J dropped 7; count of bases not matched to a gene: 14. Germline values: CDR1 SGHNT, CDR2 YYREEE (reference sequence). This CDR3 spans 17 amino acids. The CDR3 bases are TGTGCCAGCAGCTTGGGAGTGAGACAGGGGCCGGAGGGTGGCTACACCTTC. Amino acid sequence: CASSLGVRQGPEGGYTF.

The rearrangement links TRBV6-2 or TRBV6-3 to TRBJ2-7; 11 bases align to TRBD2. The length of the CDR3 is 18 residues. The trim removed 5 bases at V and 0 bases at J, leaving 12 bases unmatched. The germline gives CDR1 MNHEY, CDR2 SVGEGT. The chain's CDR3 is CASSPKPSGGIYSYEQYF. Here the CDR3 DNA reads TGTGCCAGCAGTCCGAAACCTAGCGGGGGGATATACTCCTACGAGCAGTACTTC.

CDR3: CASSPPRVGNTEAFF. For the CDR3, the DNA is TGTGCCAGCAGTCCACCCAGGGTAGGGAACACTGAAGCTTTCTTT. J is TRBJ1-1 and V is TRBV28, with D possibly matching TRBD1 (5 bases). The CDR3 is 15 residues long. Germline values: CDR1 MDHEN, CDR2 SYDVKM. V dropped 5 bases and J dropped 1 base, with 14 bases sitting between them.

The V call is TRBV18, the J call TRBJ1-2, with 9 bases lining up with TRBD1. J gave up 4 bases and V 3 bases, and 6 bases lay outside the gene matches. The CDR3 length is 15 residues. Per germline, CDR1 KGHSH and CDR2 LQKENI. This CDR3 is CASSPDRGSSYGYTF. In DNA form, the CDR3 reads TGTGCCAGCTCACCTGACAGGGGGTCTAGCTATGGCTACACCTTC.

The rearrangement uses TRBV7-2 and TRBJ2-1; 9 bases match TRBD2. After removal of 5 bases from V and 4 bases from J, the junction contained 6 bases not matched to a gene. The CDR3 contains 15 residues. Per the germline V gene, CDR1 is SGHTA and CDR2 is FQGNSA. The CDR3 sequence: CASSLGLAGYNEQFF. The CDR3, as DNA: TGTGCCAGCAGCCTAGGGCTAGCGGGGTACAATGAGCAGTTCTTC.

This rearrangement joins TRBV6-1 to TRBJ2-3, with TRBD2 as a possible D gene (6 bases). CDR1 and CDR2 (germline): MNHNS, SASEGT. The CDR3 runs to 16 residues. The V gene lost 3 bases and the J gene lost 4 bases, with 17 bases spanning the gap. CDR3: CASSEWGGGVADTQYF. CDR3 coding DNA: TGTGCCAGCAGTGAGTGGGGCGGAGGGGTTGCAGATACGCAGTATTTT.

The gene calls are TRBV18 and TRBJ1-5; no clear D gene. CDR3 size: 14 residues. CDR1 KGHSH and CDR2 LQKENI come from the germline V gene. Trimming removed 5 bases at V and 5 bases at J, with 13 bases between. CDR3 amino acids: CASSALPIDQPQHF. CDR3 coding DNA: TGTGCCAGCTCAGCGCTTCCGATAGATCAGCCCCAGCATTTT.

The genes are TRBV20-1 and TRBJ2-7; maybe TRBD2 (5 bases). This CDR3 region has 14 residues. V was pared by 3 bases and J by 6 bases, with 18 bases between. The germline V gene encodes CDR1 DFQATT and CDR2 SNEGSKA (reference sequence). CDR3 amino acids: CSASLLGLRGEQYF. The CDR3 nucleotides read TGCAGTGCTAGTCTTCTCGGGCTACGGGGCGAGCAGTACTTC.

V is TRBV4-1 and J is TRBJ2-7; no firm D call. Germline V lookup: CDR1 MGHRA, CDR2 YSYEKL. CDR3 length: 15 amino acids. Deletions cut 1 base from V and 2 bases from J, with 12 bases between. The DNA for the CDR3 is TGCGCCAGCAGCCAAGGAGTTAGTTTAGCCTACGAGCAGTACTTC. Translated: CASSQGVSLAYEQYF.